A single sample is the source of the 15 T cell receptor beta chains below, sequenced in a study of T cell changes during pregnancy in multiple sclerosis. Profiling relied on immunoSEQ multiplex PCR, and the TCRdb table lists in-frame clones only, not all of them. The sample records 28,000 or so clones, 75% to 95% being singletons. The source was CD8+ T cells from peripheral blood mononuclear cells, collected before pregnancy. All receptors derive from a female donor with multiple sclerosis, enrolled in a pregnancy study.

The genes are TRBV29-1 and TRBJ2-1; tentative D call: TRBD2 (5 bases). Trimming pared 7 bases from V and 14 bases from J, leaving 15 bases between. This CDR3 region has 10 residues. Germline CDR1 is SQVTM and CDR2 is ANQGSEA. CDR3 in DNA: TGCAGCGGACGTGATGAGGGTGAGTTCTTC. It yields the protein CSGRDEGEFF.

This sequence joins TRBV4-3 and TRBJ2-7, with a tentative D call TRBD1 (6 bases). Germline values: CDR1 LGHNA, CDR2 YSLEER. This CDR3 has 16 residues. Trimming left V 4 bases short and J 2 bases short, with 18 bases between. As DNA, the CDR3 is TGCGCCAGCAGCCTCCAGCCTCAGGGGTCTCCCTACGAGCAGTACTTC. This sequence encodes CASSLQPQGSPYEQYF.

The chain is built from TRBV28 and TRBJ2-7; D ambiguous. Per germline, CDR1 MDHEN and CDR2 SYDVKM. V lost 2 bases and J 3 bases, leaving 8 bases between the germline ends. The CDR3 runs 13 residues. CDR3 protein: CASSLGPSYEQYF. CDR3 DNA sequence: TGTGCCAGCAGTTTAGGTCCGAGCTACGAGCAGTACTTC.

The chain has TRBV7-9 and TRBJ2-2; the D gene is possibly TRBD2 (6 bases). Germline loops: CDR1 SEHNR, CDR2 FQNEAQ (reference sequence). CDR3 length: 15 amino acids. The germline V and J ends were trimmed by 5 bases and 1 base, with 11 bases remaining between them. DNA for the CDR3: TGTGCCAGCAGCAGGATAGCGGAGAACACCGGGGAGCTGTTTTTT. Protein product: CASSRIAENTGELFF.

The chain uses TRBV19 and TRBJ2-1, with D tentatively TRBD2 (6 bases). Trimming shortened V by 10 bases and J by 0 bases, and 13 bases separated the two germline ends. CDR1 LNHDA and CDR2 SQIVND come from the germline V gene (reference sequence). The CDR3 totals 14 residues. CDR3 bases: TGTGCCACCGTCTTCGGGAGCTCCTACAATGAGCAGTTCTTC. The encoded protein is CATVFGSSYNEQFF.

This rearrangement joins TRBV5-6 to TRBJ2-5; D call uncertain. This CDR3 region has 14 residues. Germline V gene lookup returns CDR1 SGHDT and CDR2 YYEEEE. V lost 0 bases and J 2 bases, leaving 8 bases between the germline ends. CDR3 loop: CASSLVQAQETQYF. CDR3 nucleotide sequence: TGTGCCAGCAGCTTGGTTCAGGCACAAGAGACCCAGTACTTC. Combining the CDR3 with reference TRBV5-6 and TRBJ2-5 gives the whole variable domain DAGVTQSPTHLIKTRGQQVTLRCSPKSGHDTVSWYQQALGQGPQFIFQYYEEEERQRGNFPDRFSGHQFPNYSSELNVNALLLGDSALYLCASSLVQAQETQYFGPGTRLLVL.

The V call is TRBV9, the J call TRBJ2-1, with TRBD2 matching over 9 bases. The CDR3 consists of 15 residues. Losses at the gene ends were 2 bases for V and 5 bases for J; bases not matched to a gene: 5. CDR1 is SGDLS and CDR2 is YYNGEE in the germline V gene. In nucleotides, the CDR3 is TGTGCCAGCAGCGTTAGCGGGAGTCCTCACAATGAGCAGTTCTTC. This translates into CASSVSGSPHNEQFF.

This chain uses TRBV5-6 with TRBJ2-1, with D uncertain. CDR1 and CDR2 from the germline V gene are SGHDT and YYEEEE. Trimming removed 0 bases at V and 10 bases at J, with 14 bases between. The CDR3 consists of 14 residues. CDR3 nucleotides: TGTGCCAGCAGCTTGGCTGACCCTAGTAGGGAGCAGTTCTTC. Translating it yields CASSLADPSREQFF.

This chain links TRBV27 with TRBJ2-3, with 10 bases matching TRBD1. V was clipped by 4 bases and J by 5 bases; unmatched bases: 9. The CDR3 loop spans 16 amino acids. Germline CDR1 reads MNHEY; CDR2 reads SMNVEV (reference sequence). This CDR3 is CASSSKTGGAEDTQYF. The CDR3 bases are TGTGCCAGCAGTTCGAAGACAGGGGGCGCTGAAGATACGCAGTATTTT.

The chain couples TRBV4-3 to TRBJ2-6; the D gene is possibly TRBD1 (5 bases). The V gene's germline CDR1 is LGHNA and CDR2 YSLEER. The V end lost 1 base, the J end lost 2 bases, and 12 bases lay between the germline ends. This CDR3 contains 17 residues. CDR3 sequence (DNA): TGCGCCAGCAGCCAAGTCGGCAGGGTGGCTGGGGCCAACGTCCTGACTTTC. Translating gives CASSQVGRVAGANVLTF.

The CDR3 sequence is CAWLVVGQRGYTF. The CDR3 DNA is TGTGCCTGGTTAGTGGTTGGGCAACGTGGCTACACCTTC. The V call is TRBV30, the J call TRBJ1-2; D gene uncertain. The CDR3 totals 13 residues. V lost 5 bases and J 7 bases, leaving 17 bases between the germline ends. The V gene's germline CDR1 is GTSNPN and CDR2 SVGIG (reference sequence).

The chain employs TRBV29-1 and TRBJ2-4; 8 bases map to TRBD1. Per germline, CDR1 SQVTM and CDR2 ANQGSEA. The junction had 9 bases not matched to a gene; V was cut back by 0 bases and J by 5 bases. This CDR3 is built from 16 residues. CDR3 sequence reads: CSVEDPDREMENIQYF. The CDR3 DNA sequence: TGCAGCGTTGAAGATCCGGACAGGGAGATGGAAAACATTCAGTACTTC.

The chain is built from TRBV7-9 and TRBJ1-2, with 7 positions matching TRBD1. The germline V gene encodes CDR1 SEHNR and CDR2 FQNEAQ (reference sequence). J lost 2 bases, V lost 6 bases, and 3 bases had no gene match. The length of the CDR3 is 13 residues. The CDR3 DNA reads TGTGCCAGCAGGGGGGGACAGAACTATGGCTACACCTTC. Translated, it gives CASRGGQNYGYTF. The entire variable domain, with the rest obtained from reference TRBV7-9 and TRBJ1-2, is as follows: DTGVSQNPRHKITKRGQNVTFRCDPISEHNRLYWYRQTLGQGPEFLTYFQNEAQLEKSRLLSDRFSAERPKGSFSTLEIQRTEQGDSAMYLCASRGGQNYGYTFGSGTRLTVV.

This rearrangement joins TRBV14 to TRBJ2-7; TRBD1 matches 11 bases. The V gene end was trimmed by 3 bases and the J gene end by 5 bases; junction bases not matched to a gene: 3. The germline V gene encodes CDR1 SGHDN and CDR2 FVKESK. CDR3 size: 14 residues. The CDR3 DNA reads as TGTGCCAGCAGCCAGGGACAGGGGGGGGACGAGCAGTACTTC. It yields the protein CASSQGQGGDEQYF.

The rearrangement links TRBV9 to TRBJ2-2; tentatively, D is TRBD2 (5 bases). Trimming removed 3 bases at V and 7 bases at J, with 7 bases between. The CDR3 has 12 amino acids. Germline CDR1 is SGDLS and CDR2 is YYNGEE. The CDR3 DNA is TGTGCCAGCAGCGCGAGGGACGGGGAGCTGTTTTTT. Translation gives CASSARDGELFF.